The present entry profiles one T cell receptor beta chain with its context. The CDR3 covers 16 residues. The germline V gene has CDR1 SGHRS and CDR2 YFSETQ. V was shortened by 4 bases and J by 0 bases, with 15 bases between the two germline ends. These data are taken from a study of shared clonotypes between healthy human individuals. Cells designated naive CD8 were CD45RO-negative and were positively selected for CCR7, with terminally differentiated effector memory CD45RA+ cells excluded. Every contributor of samples was a Caucasian grown-up residing in Nashville, Tennessee. Clones were read by immunoSEQ multiplex PCR, and TCRdb kept only the in-frame ones, dropping some. The table includes 1.5 million to 2.5 million clones, around 96% detected once.

The chain uses TRBV5-1 and TRBJ2-3; possibly TRBD1 for D (5 bases). The receptor was isolated from a young man in good health. Sequencing used naive CD8+ T cells sorted from blood. The CDR3 DNA is TGCGCCAGCAGCGAATATGGACAAACTAGCACAGATACGCAGTATTTT. As protein: CASSEYGQTSTDTQYF.